This T cell receptor (beta chain) was captured in a study of blood T cell repertoires in COVID-19. Seattle-derived patients entered the study during active infection and were followed longitudinally. Of note for this clone: In the same sample, other DNA sequences code for this CDR3.

Libraries were prepared by immunoSEQ multiplex PCR; TCRdb keeps only in-frame clonotypes and omits some of them. The data hold about 300,000 clones, with 90% observed a single time. The TCR sequence derives from a woman aged 25 to 39 with COVID-19, enrolled during active disease. The sequenced sample was peripheral blood.

The CDR3: CASSIGGTANTGELFF. CDR3 in DNA: TGTGCCAGTAGTATAGGCGGGACCGCGAACACCGGGGAGCTGTTTTTT. The chain uses TRBV19 and TRBJ2-2; D may be TRBD2 (6 bases). In germline, CDR1 is LNHDA, CDR2 SQIVND (reference sequence). Deletions cut 1 base from V and 0 bases from J, with 9 bases between. The CDR3 is 16 amino acids. Full variable domain (missing parts from reference TRBV19 and TRBJ2-2): DGGITQSPKYLFRKEGQNVTLSCEQNLNHDAMYWYRQDPGQGLRLIYYSQIVNDFQKGDIAEGYSVSREKKESFPLTVTSAQKNPTAFYLCASSIGGTANTGELFFGEGSRLTVL.